These 4 T cell receptor beta chains came from one sample sequenced in a study of early T cells in non-severe SARS-CoV-2 infection. TCRdb fed the 5' RACE reads into MiXCR, producing one record per CDR3 protein. The sample yields roughly 58,000 distinct CDR3 sequences, 9.5% to 13% seen once. Source material: whole blood. These receptors all stem from an adult who was a healthcare worker with PCR-confirmed SARS-CoV-2 infection or an uninfected control (not recorded which).

This clonotype was picked up a small number of times. This sequence joins TRBV5-1 and TRBJ2-4, with D tentatively TRBD2 (6 bases). The CDR3 is made up of 14 amino acids. Germline-derived CDR1 and CDR2 are SGHRS and YFSETQ. V lost 0 bases and J 6 bases, leaving 10 bases between the germline ends. The CDR3 here is CASSLDVGRNIQYF. The CDR3 DNA sequence: TGCGCCAGCAGCTTGGACGTCGGGAGAAACATTCAGTACTTC.

This clonotype was seen a few times. V gene TRBV7-2 combines with J gene TRBJ2-7; TRBD1 is a possible D gene (5 bases). V dropped 1 base and J dropped 1 base, with 11 bases sitting between them. The CDR3 is 15 residues long. Per the germline V gene, CDR1 is SGHTA and CDR2 is FQGNSA. The CDR3 DNA reads TGTGCCAGCAGCTTAGGGGGCACACTATCCTACGAGCAGTACTTC. Translated: CASSLGGTLSYEQYF. The full variable domain, its missing parts supplied by reference TRBV7-2 and TRBJ2-7, is GAGVSQSPSNKVTEKGKDVELRCDPISGHTALYWYRQSLGQGLEFLIYFQGNSAPDKSGLPSDRFSAERTGGSVSTLTIQRTQQEDSAVYLCASSLGGTLSYEQYFGPGTRLTVT.

This clonotype was detected many times. The rearrangement joins TRBV20-1 to TRBJ2-5, with TRBD1 identical over 11 bases. CDR3 length: 14 amino acids. V dropped 5 bases and J dropped 1; count of bases not matched to a gene: 3. Germline V gene sequence: CDR1 DFQATT, CDR2 SNEGSKA (reference sequence). In nucleotides, the CDR3 is TGCAGTGCTTGGACAGGGGGCTTCCAAGAGACCCAGTACTTC. It yields the protein CSAWTGGFQETQYF.

This chain joins TRBV6-4 and TRBJ1-1; no reliable D call. Trimming cost V 4 bases and J 1 base, with 7 bases left between them. This CDR3 comprises 13 residues. Germline lookup yields CDR1 MRHNA and CDR2 SNTAGT. The chain's CDR3 is CASSVQPNTEAFF. For the CDR3, the DNA is TGTGCCAGCAGTGTACAGCCGAACACTGAAGCTTTCTTT.